The clone carrying this TCR beta chain was counted a few times. Clones were read by immunoSEQ multiplex PCR, and TCRdb kept only the in-frame ones, dropping some. The table has 1,500 to 2,000 clones, about 88% seen once. Germline values: CDR1 MDHEN, CDR2 SYDVKM. Deletions cut 4 bases from V and 4 bases from J, with 11 bases between. This CDR3 comprises 13 residues. The data are from a study of brain metastases from non-small cell lung cancer. Sequencing was carried out using tumor-adjacent normal tissue. The TCR was taken from a donor at least 40 years old with non-small cell lung cancer. This chain uses TRBV28 with TRBJ2-7; D call uncertain. In DNA, the CDR3 is TGTGCCAGCAGTTCCACCTGGTCTTACGAGCAGTACTTC. This gives the protein CASSSTWSYEQYF.